The clone carrying this T cell receptor (beta chain) was observed many times. Antigen specificity is unknown. The data belong to a study of human T cells and chemical hapten exposure. Study-wide background: Minor volume differences among pooled libraries chiefly drove per-sample TCR yield variation.

Indicated time point: patch test 1, 2 weeks after DPC sensitization. Described treatment: therapeutic diphenylcyclopropenone sensitization with weekly scalp DPC. Study-level results: Expanded TCRs made up significantly more big CDR3 similarity clusters than controls did. No alteration of TCRs above 1 in 1000 frequency was seen with DPC sensitization.

TCRdb reprocessed the RACE reads with MiXCR, giving one entry per CDR3 protein. The repertoire includes 65,000 to 85,000 distinct CDR3 sequences, about 12% of them detected once, and roughly 4% sits in the top ten. The source of this sequence is a woman aged 60-70 years with alopecia areata. Some clones in this sample may be carry-over from other donors' samples. Here the sequenced sample was whole blood, taken in connection with sensitization to the hapten diphenylcyclopropenone (DPC).

As DNA, the CDR3 is TGTGCCAGCAGCTTAAGTGGGGGCACAGATACGCAGTATTTT. This translates into CASSLSGGTDTQYF. The V gene is TRBV7-8, the J gene TRBJ2-3, with unresolved D. The germline CDR1 and CDR2 sequences are SGHVS and FQNEAQ. The CDR3 loop spans 14 amino acids. The V end lost 2 bases, the J end lost 1 base, and 7 bases lay between the germline ends.